This TCR beta chain was obtained from a study of T cell repertoires in cytomegalovirus infection. Study in general: CMV epitopes, recently identified HLA-C-restricted and well-studied HLA-B-restricted, were used.

TCRdb fed the reads into MiXCR, producing one record per CDR3 protein. The repertoire holds about 830,000 distinct CDR3 sequences, with 30% to 35% as singletons. V dropped 7 bases and J dropped 6 bases, with 21 bases sitting between them. The CDR3 totals 16 residues. Looked up from germline, CDR1 is MNHEY and CDR2 is SMNVEV (reference sequence). As concerns this clonotype: Its antigen is as yet unknown.

This specimen was cultured CD8+ T cells from PBMCs, taken from culture after CMV antigen stimulation. The receptor's source is a human donor in good health (CMV status not recorded). Some clones in this sample may be carry-over from other donors' samples. The chain uses TRBV27 and TRBJ2-2; TRBD2 is a possible D gene (7 bases). CDR3 loop: CASTLKGGAEAGELFF. The CDR3 DNA reads as TGTGCCAGCACCCTGAAGGGGGGGGCGGAAGCCGGGGAGCTGTTTTTT.